A single sample is the source of the 2 T cell receptor beta chains below, sequenced in a study of T cell repertoires in cytomegalovirus infection. TCRdb itself ran the reads through MiXCR, one entry per CDR3 protein. The table includes roughly 720,000 distinct CDR3 sequences, roughly 36% detected once. Sequenced sample: PBMCs. These receptors were taken from a human donor in good health (CMV status not recorded). Some clones in this sample may be carry-over from other donors' samples.

This clonotype was counted a few times. The chain uses TRBV28 and TRBJ2-2; possible D gene TRBD2, 7 bases. The CDR3 has 15 amino acids. V lost 6 bases and J 3 bases, leaving 14 bases between the germline ends. Germline CDR1 and CDR2: MDHEN and SYDVKM. CDR3 nucleotides: TGTGCCAGCAGAGGGGGAGCGGGGTACACCGGGGAGCTGTTTTTT. Amino acids: CASRGGAGYTGELFF.

The chain links TRBV9 to TRBJ1-4; a weak D match, TRBD1 (5 bases). V was clipped by 0 bases and J by 8 bases, with 14 bases between them. Looked up from germline, CDR1 is SGDLS and CDR2 is YYNGEE. The CDR3 length is 15 residues. CDR3 residues: CASSVAKGQNEKLFF. CDR3 coding DNA: TGTGCCAGCAGCGTAGCAAAGGGGCAAAACGAAAAACTGTTTTTT.